The source of this T cell receptor beta chain is a study of cytomegalovirus exposure and HLA in healthy donors. The study, taken as a whole, reports: The study flagged about 150 TCR beta chains as cytomegalovirus-associated.

Points on this clone: Its antigen is currently unknown.

Germline CDR1 is SNHLY and CDR2 is FYNNEI. Trimming removed 6 bases from V and 1 base from J; junction bases left unmatched: 2. This CDR3 spans 13 amino acids. The PCR used 60 Vbeta and 13 Jbeta primers. Clones were sequenced by immunoSEQ multiplex PCR, and TCRdb holds only the in-frame ones, with some missing. The sample yields tens of thousands of clones, 76% seen once. The clonotype was recovered from a man younger than 30 in good health and CMV-seronegative. The rearrangement links TRBV2 to TRBJ2-5; 7 nucleotides line up with TRBD2. The sequenced sample consisted of PBMCs. The CDR3 sequence is CASSGGGQETQYF. In nucleotides, the CDR3 is TGTGCCAGCAGCGGCGGGGGCCAAGAGACCCAGTACTTC.